This T cell receptor (beta chain) originates from a study of blood T cell repertoires in COVID-19 (dated by TCRdb to the early 2020s). Some background on the complete study: Samples covering the acute and convalescent phases of COVID-19 were provided by collaborators in the United States, Italy and Spain. The prospective study material was composed of cDNA or gDNA derived from T cells, B-cell-depleted T cells, or PBMCs. Deeply sampled blood TCRbeta repertoires from subjects exposed to, actively infected with, or recovered from COVID-19 were included in the dataset. The repertoires were made available in a free public database intended to serve as a resource for research on the immune response to SARS-CoV-2. Samples were obtained from the ongoing ImmuneRACE study (first 160 participants) and from 1,254 subjects provided by 6 global collaborators. Nearly every sample came with metadata listing a de-identified subject ID, COVID-19 status, age in years and sex. HLA class I and class II types, where available, came from metadata supplied by the sample provider rather than from assay-based typing.

A remark on this clone: Its cognate antigen has yet to be identified. Per-base quality was not reported, and no clone a single base away is much larger than it.

From a lookup of the germline V gene, CDR1 and CDR2 are SGHTA and FQGNSA. Measured from the cysteine to the phenylalanine, the CDR3 is 16 residues long. Of the read, only the CDR3 DNA is kept; its 48 bases are in frame from base 1. V ends up 4 bases short and J 4 bases short, with an unmatched junction base count of 10. Another Seattle source contributed samples from volunteer blood donors who had recovered from COVID-19. Each collaborating institution followed its own protocols to collect whole blood in K2EDTA tubes. For TCRbeta analysis, collaborator samples were shipped as frozen whole blood, as isolated PBMCs, or as DNA extracted from either sample type. The immunoSEQ Assay, a bias-controlled multiplex PCR, was used to amplify TCRbeta CDR3 regions from genomic DNA. Regarding the original processing steps: The number of nucleated cells in each sample was estimated by amplification of reference gene primers within the assay. To quantify the absolute abundance of each unique TCRbeta CDR3 rearrangement, sequence reads were collapsed and filtered. For each sample, productive Simpson clonality was calculated as the square root of Simpson's diversity index over productive rearrangements. The clones in this table, taken by TCRdb from immuneACCESS, are in-frame only. Not every clone is retained; where verified, under half of the shortfall comes from an unresolved V gene, and the cause of the rest is unknown. V, J and clone size derive from that table, while D and trimming were established from the DNA sequence. This sample has roughly 260,000 clones in its table, and 88% of those were observed once. Roughly 3.9% of the sample lies in the top ten.

Beyond this particular receptor, the publication reports: How much clinical and demographic metadata was included differed by source and by participant, and the metadata was provided uncurated.

Sequenced sample: peripheral blood. The chain joins TRBV7-2 to TRBJ1-2; 9 nucleotides in the junction match TRBD1. The receptor's source is a man aged 60 to 75 who had recovered from COVID-19. The nucleotide sequence reads as follows: TGTGCCAGCAGCTCCACACGGACAGGGGCTATCTATGGCTACACCTTC. Translated, it gives CASSSTRTGAIYGYTF.